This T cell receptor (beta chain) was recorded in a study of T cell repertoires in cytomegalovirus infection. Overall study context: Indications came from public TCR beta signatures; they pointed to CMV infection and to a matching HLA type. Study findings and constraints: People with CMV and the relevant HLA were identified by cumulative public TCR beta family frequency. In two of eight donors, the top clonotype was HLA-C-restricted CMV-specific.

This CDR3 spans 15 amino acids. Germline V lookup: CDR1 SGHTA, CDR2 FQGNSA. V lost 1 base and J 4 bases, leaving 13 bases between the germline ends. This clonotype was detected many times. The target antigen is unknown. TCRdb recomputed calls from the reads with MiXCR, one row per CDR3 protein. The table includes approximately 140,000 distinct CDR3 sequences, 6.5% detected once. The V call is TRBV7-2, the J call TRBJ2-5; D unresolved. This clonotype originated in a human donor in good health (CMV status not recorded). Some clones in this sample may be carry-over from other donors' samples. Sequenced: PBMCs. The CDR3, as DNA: TGTGCCAGCAGCTTAGTGTCCGGGCTAAGAGAGACCCAGTACTTC. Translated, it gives CASSLVSGLRETQYF. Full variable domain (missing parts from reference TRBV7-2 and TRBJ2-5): GAGVSQSPSNKVTEKGKDVELRCDPISGHTALYWYRQSLGQGLEFLIYFQGNSAPDKSGLPSDRFSAERTGGSVSTLTIQRTQQEDSAVYLCASSLVSGLRETQYFGPGTRLLVL.